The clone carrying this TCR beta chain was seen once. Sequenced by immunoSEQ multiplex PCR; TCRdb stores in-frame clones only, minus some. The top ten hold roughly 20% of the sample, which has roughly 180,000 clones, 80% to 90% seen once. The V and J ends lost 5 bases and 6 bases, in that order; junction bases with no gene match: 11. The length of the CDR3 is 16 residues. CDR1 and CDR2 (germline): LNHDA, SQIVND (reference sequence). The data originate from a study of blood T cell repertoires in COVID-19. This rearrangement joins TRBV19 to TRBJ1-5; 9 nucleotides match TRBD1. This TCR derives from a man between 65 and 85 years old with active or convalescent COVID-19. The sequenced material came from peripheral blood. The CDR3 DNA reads TGTGCCAGTAGTGGGGGACAGGGAATATCGGGTCAGCCCCAGCATTTT. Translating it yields CASSGGQGISGQPQHF. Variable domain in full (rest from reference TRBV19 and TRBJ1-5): DGGITQSPKYLFRKEGQNVTLSCEQNLNHDAMYWYRQDPGQGLRLIYYSQIVNDFQKGDIAEGYSVSREKKESFPLTVTSAQKNPTAFYLCASSGGQGISGQPQHFGDGTRLSIL.